This entry lists 7 T cell receptor beta chains sequenced from one sample in a study of shared clonotypes between healthy human individuals. Sequencing used immunoSEQ multiplex PCR; TCRdb keeps in-frame clones, though not all of them. The table includes about 980,000 clones, more than 75% detected once. Sequencing was done on a sample of memory CD4+ T cells sorted from blood. Subset noted: CD45RA-negative fraction. The receptors were sampled from a man between 18 and 35 years old in good health.

This chain connects TRBV6-5 to TRBJ1-2; D unresolved. CDR3 length equals 13 residues. Trimming pared 2 bases from V and 8 bases from J, leaving 12 bases between. The germline gives CDR1 MNHEY, CDR2 SVGAGI. The CDR3 DNA follows: TGTGCCAGCAGTTACAGCCAATTCCGGGGCTACACCTTC. This translates into CASSYSQFRGYTF.

This sequence joins TRBV4-3 and TRBJ1-2; TRBD1 matches 7 bases. Germline V lookup: CDR1 LGHNA, CDR2 YSLEER. V dropped 2 bases and J dropped 6; count of bases not matched to a gene: 9. This CDR3 comprises 15 residues. The CDR3 DNA follows: TGCGCCAGCAGCCAATATGACAGGGCGGGCGATGGCTACACCTTC. Translation gives CASSQYDRAGDGYTF.

The chain has TRBV11-2 and TRBJ2-7, with D maybe TRBD1 (5 bases). CDR3 size: 15 residues. Trimming stripped 1 base from V and 3 bases from J, with 13 bases between. CDR1 is SGHAT, CDR2 FQNNGV, per germline. The CDR3 here is CASSLGQGYFYEQYF. The DNA of the CDR3 is TGTGCCAGCAGCTTAGGTCAGGGTTACTTCTACGAGCAGTACTTC.

The chain couples TRBV5-1 to TRBJ1-4, with D tentatively TRBD1 (6 bases). This CDR3 has 16 amino acids. V lost 3 bases, J lost 0 bases, and 12 bases lay in between. Germline V gene sequence: CDR1 SGHRS, CDR2 YFSETQ. The CDR3 protein is CASSYGTSTTNEKLFF. The CDR3 DNA follows: TGCGCCAGCAGCTACGGGACATCAACAACTAATGAAAAACTGTTTTTT.

V is TRBV4-2 and J is TRBJ1-3; D may be TRBD1 (6 bases). CDR1 and CDR2 (germline): LGHNA, YNFKEQ. The CDR3 is 17 amino acids. Trimming removed 5 bases at V and 8 bases at J, with 25 bases between. CDR3 in amino acids: CASSSLSGGRNGDTIYF. The CDR3 DNA reads as TGTGCCAGCAGCTCCCTCTCCGGGGGGCGTAACGGGGACACCATATATTTT.

V is TRBV6-1 and J is TRBJ2-1; TRBD2 matches at 10 bases. The length of the CDR3 is 14 residues. Germline assignment: CDR1 MNHNS and CDR2 SASEGT. CDR3 residues: CALSKASGGQEQFF. CDR3 DNA sequence: TGTGCTTTGAGTAAGGCTAGCGGGGGACAGGAGCAGTTCTTC.

The J gene is TRBJ2-7, the V gene TRBV6-5; 8 nucleotides match TRBD2. Germline V gene data show CDR1 as MNHEY and CDR2 as SVGAGI. The trim removed 11 bases at V and 4 bases at J, leaving 10 bases unmatched. The CDR3 length is 13 residues. The CDR3 DNA reads as TGTGCCCGCGAATCGGGAGGGCTTTACGAGCAGTACTTC. It encodes CARESGGLYEQYF.